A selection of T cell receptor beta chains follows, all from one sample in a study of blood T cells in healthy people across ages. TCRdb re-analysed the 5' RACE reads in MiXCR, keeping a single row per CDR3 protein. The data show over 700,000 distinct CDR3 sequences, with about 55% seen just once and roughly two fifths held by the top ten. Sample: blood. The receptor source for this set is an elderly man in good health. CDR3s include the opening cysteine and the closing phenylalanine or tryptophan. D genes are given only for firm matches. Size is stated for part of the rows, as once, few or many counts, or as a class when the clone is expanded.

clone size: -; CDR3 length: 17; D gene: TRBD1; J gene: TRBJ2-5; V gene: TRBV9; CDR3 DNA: TGTGCCAGCAGCGCATCGGGACAGGGGGCGCAACGGGAGACCCAGTACTTC; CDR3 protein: CASSASGQGAQRETQYF
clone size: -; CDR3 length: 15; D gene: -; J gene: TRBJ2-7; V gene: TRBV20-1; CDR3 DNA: TGCAGTGCTAGATCCCCAGCGGTGGGCCCCTACGAGCAGTACTTC; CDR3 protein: CSARSPAVGPYEQYF
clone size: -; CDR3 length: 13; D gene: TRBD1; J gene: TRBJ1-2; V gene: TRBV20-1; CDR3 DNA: TGCAGTGCTCCCACCGGGACAGGTCGTGGCTACACCTTC; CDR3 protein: CSAPTGTGRGYTF
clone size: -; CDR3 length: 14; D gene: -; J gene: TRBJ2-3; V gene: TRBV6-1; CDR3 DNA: TGTGCCACTCTCGAGGGAGCGCCGCACAGATACGCGTATTTT; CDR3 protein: CATLEGAPHRYAYF
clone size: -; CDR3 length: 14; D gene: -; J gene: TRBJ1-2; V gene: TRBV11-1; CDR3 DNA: TGTGCCAGCAGCCCTAGGCCAGCGTTTAATGGCTACACCTTC; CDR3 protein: CASSPRPAFNGYTF
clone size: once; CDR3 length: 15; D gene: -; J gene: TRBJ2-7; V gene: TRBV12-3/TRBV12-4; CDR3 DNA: TGTGCCAGCAGTCCCGGACAGAGCAGATTCAATGAGCAGTACTTC; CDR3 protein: CASSPGQSRFNEQYF
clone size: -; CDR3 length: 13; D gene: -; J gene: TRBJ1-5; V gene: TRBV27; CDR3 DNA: TGTGCCAGCAGAGGGAATAGCAATCAGCCCCAGCATTTT; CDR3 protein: CASRGNSNQPQHF
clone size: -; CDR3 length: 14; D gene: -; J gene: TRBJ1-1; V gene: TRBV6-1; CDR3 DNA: TGTGCCAGCAGTAACAGGGAACGGGGCACTGAAGCTTTCTTT; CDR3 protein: CASSNRERGTEAFF
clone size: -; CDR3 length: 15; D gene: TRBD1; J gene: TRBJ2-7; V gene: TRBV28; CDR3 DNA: TGTGCCAGCAGTGCCGGGGACAGGGGGCGGTACGAGCAGTACTTC; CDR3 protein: CASSAGDRGRYEQYF
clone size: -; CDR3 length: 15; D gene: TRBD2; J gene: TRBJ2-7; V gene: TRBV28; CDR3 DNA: TGTGCCAGCACAAAGACTAGCGGGGGTGGTTACGAGCAGTACTTC; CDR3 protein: CASTKTSGGGYEQYF
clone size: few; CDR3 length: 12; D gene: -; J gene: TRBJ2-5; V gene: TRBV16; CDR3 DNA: TGTGCCAGCAGCCAGACTAAAGAGACCCAGTACTTC; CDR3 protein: CASSQTKETQYF
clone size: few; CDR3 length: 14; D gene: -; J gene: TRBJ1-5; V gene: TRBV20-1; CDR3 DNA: TGCAGTGCTAGAGTCGGGGGCGCGGGTCAGCCCCAGCATTTT; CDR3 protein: CSARVGGAGQPQHF
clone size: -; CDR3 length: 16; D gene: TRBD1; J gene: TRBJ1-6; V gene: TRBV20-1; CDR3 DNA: TGCAGTGCTAGAGCCGCAGGGGGCTCCTATAATTCACCCCTCCACTTT; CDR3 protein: CSARAAGGSYNSPLHF
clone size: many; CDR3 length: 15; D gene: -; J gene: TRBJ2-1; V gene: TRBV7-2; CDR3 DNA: TGTGCCAGCAGCCCCGGGCTAGTGGGCTACAATGAGCAGTTCTTC; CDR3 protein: CASSPGLVGYNEQFF
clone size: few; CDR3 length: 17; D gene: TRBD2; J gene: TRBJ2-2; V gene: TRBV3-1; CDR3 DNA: TGTGCCAGCAGCCAAGGCGGCGGGAGAGCGAACACCGGGGAGCTGTTTTTT; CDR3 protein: CASSQGGGRANTGELFF
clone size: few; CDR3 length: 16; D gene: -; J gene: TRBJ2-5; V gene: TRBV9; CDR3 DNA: TGTGCCAGCAGCGTTCGCCGGGACTCGAAGCAAGAGACCCAGTACTTC; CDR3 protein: CASSVRRDSKQETQYF
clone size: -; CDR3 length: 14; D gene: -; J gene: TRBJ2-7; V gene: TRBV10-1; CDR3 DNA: TGCGCCAGCAGTGAGTCGGGACGGCCATACGAGCAGTACTTC; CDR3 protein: CASSESGRPYEQYF
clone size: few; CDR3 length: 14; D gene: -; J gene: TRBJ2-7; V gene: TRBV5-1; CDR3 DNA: TGTGCCAGCAGCTCATGGGACGGTACCGACGAGCAGTACTTC; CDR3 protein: CASSSWDGTDEQYF
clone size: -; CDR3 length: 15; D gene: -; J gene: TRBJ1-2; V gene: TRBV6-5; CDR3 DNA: TGTGCCAGCAGTTACGGGGGCCAGGTCTCCTATGGCTACACCTTC; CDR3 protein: CASSYGGQVSYGYTF
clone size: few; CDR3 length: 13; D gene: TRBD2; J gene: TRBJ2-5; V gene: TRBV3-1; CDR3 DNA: TGTGCCAGCCGGAAAATAGCGGGAGAGGAGCAGTACTTC; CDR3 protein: CASRKIAGEEQYF
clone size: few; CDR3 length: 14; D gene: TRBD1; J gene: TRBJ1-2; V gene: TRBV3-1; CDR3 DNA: TGTGCCAGCAGCTTGCGGACAGGGAGCAATGGCTACACCTTC; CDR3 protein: CASSLRTGSNGYTF
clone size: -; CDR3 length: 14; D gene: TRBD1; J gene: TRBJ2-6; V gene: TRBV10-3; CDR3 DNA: TGTGCCGCCCGACAGGGCTCTGGGGCCAACGTCCTGACTTTC; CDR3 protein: CAARQGSGANVLTF
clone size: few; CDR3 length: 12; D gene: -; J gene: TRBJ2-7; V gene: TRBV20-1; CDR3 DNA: TGCACCACATCGGGGCAGAACTACGAGCAGTACTTC; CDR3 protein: CTTSGQNYEQYF
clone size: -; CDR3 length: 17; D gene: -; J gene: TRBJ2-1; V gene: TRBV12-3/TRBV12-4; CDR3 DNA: TGTGCCAGCAGTTTAGGAAGCGGGTTTCGACTCTACAATGAGCAGTTCTTC; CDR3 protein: CASSLGSGFRLYNEQFF
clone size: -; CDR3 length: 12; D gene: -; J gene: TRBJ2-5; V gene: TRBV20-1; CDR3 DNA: TGCAGTGCAGGGCGGTCCCAAGAGACCCAGTACTTC; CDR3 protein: CSAGRSQETQYF
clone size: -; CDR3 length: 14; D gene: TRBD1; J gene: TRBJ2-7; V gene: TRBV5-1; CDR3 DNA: TGCGCCAGCAGCTTGAATCAGGGGGCGGGCGAGCAGTACTTC; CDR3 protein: CASSLNQGAGEQYF
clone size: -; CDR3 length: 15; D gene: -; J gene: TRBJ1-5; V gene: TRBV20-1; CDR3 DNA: TGCAGTGCTACCGCCCGAGGCGGCCAAGGTCAGCCCCAGCATTTT; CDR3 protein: CSATARGGQGQPQHF
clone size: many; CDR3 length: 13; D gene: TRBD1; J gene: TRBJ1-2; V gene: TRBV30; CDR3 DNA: TGTGCCTGGAGGGACAGGGTTAAAAATGGCTACACCTTC; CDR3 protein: CAWRDRVKNGYTF
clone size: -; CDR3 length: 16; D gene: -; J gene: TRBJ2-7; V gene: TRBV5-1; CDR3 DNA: TGCGCCAGCGGACGCTCGTTACAGCCCAGCTCCTACGAGCAGTACTTC; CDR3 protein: CASGRSLQPSSYEQYF
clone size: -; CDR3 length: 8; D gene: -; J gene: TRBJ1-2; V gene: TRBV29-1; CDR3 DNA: TGCAGCGCCTACGGCTACACCTTC; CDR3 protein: CSAYGYTF
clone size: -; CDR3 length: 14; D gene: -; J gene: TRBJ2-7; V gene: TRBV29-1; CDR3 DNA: TGCAGCGTTGGCCAGGGACCCTCCCCCTACGAGCAGTACTTC; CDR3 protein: CSVGQGPSPYEQYF
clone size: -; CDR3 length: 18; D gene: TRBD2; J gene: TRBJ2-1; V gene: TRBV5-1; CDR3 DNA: TGCGCCAGCAGCCCGGGACTAGCGGGAGGAGGACCCTACAATGAGCAGTTCTTC; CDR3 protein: CASSPGLAGGGPYNEQFF
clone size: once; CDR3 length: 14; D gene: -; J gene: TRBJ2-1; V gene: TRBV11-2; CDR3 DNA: TGTGCCAGCAGCTTAGACCCGGGTTTCAATGAGCAGTTCTTC; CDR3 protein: CASSLDPGFNEQFF
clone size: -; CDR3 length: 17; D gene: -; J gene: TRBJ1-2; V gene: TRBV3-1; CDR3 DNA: TGTGCCAGCAGCCCTAGTATGATTGGGGGCACGGCGAGGGGCTACACCTTC; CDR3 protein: CASSPSMIGGTARGYTF
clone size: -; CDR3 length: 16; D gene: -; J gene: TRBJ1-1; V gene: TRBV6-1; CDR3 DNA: TGTGCCAGCTTAGTAACCTTAGGAGTGGCGAACACTGAAGCTTTCTTT; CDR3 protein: CASLVTLGVANTEAFF
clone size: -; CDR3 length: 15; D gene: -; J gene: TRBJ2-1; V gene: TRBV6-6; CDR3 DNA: TGTGCCAGCGCACGGGGACGGGACGACAACAATGAGCAGTTCTTC; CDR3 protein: CASARGRDDNNEQFF
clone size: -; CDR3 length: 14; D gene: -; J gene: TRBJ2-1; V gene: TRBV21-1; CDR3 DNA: TGTGCCAGCAGGCTGGGGGACCGGTACAATGAGCAGTTCTTC; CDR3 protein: CASRLGDRYNEQFF
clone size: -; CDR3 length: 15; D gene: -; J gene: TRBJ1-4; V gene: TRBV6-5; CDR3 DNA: TGTGCCAGCAGCCAGGCCCTCGGGGGTGGTGAAAAACTGTTTTTT; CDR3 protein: CASSQALGGGEKLFF
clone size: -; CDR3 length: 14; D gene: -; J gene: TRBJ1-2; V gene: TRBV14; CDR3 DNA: TGTGCCAGCAGCCAAGATCTAGGGGCCAATGGCTACACCTTC; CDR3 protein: CASSQDLGANGYTF
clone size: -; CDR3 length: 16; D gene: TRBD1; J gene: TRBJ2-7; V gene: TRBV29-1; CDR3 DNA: TGCAGCGTTTCAGAGGTTGTAGGGACAGGGTCCTACGAGCAGTACTTC; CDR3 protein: CSVSEVVGTGSYEQYF
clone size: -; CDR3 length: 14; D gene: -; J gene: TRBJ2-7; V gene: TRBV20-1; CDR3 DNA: TGCAGTGCTAGATGGGTGGGCCGCGGGGACGAGCAGTACTTC; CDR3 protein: CSARWVGRGDEQYF
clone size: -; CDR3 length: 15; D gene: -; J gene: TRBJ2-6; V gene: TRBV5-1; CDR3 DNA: TGCGCCAGCGACCCGACAGAGACGGGGGCCAACGTCCTGACTTTC; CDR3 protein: CASDPTETGANVLTF
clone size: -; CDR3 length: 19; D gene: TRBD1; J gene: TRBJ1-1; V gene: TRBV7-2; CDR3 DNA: TGTGCCAGCAGCTTAGCCCTCCGTGACAGGGGGCTTCCTAACACTGAAGCTTTCTTT; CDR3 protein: CASSLALRDRGLPNTEAFF
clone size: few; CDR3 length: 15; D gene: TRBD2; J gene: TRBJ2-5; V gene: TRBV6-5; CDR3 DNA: TGTGCCAGCAGGCCGGGACTAGCGGACTGGGAGACCCAGTACTTC; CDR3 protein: CASRPGLADWETQYF
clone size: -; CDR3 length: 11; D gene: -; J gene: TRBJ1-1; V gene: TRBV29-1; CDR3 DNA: TGCAGCGTCGGCGGGGGGCACGGAGCTTTCTTT; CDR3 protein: CSVGGGHGAFF
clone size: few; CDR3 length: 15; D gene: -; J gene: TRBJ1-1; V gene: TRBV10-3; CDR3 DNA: TGTGCCATCAGTGAGTCAGACGGATCGAACACTGAAGCTTTCTTT; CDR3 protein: CAISESDGSNTEAFF
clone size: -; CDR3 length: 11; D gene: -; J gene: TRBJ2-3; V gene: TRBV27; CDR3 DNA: TGTGCCAGCCTGGGGCACAGATACGCGTATTTT; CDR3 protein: CASLGHRYAYF
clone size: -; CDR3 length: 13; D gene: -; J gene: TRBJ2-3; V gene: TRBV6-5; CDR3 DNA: TGTGCCAGCAGACAGGCGGGCACAGATACGCAGTATTTT; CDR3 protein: CASRQAGTDTQYF
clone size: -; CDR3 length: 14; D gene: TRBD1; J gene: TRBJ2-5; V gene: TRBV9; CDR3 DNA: TGTGCCAGCAGCGCCCGGGACAGCAAAGAGACCCAGTACTTC; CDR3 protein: CASSARDSKETQYF
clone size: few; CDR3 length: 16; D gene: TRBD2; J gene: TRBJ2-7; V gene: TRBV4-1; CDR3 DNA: TGCGCCAGCAGCCACTTACTTAGCGGGAGCGGGTACGAGCAGTACTTC; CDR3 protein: CASSHLLSGSGYEQYF
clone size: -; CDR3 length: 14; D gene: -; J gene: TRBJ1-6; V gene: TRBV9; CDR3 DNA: TGTGCCAGCAGCGTAAATGCGTGGGGATCACCCCTCCACTTT; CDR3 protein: CASSVNAWGSPLHF
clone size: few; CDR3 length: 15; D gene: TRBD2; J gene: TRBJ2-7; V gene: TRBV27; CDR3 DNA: TGTGCCAGCAGTTTGGTGGCCGTCACTAGCGGCGAGCAGTACTTC; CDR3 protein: CASSLVAVTSGEQYF
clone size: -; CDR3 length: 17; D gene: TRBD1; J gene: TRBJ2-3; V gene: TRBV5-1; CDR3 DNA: TGCGCCAGCAGCTTGGCCCAGGGACAGGGGGCCTGGAGATACGCGTATTTT; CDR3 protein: CASSLAQGQGAWRYAYF
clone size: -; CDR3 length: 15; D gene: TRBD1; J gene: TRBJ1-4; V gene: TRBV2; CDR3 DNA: TGTGCCGGCAGTACAGGGGGCGGCGGTAATGAAAAACTGTTTTTT; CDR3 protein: CAGSTGGGGNEKLFF
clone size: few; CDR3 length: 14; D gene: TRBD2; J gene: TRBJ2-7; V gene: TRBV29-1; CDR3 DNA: TGCAGCGTTGTTCGGGGGGGGCGAGTCTACGAGCAGTACTTC; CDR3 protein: CSVVRGGRVYEQYF